These 29 T cell receptor beta chains were all obtained from the same sample, sequenced in a study of blood T cell repertoires in COVID-19. TCRdb keeps only in-frame clones here, not all; method: immunoSEQ multiplex PCR. The data hold 100,000 to 150,000 clones, with approximately 90% observed a single time. The source material was peripheral blood. Receptors were obtained from a man aged 55 to 70 with COVID-19, enrolled during active disease.

The table lists this clone with a count of one. The chain employs TRBV19 and TRBJ2-7, with D possibly TRBD1 on 5 matching bases. Trimming took 5 bases from V and 2 from J, leaving 16 bases between them. CDR3 length: 15 amino acids. The germline V gene encodes CDR1 LNHDA and CDR2 SQIVND (reference sequence). The CDR3 DNA is TGTGCCAGTAGTCGACTGGGGCTTGGCCCCTACGAGCAGTACTTC. Translated, it gives CASSRLGLGPYEQYF.

The chain joins TRBV29-1 to TRBJ1-3, with D unresolved. Trimming left V 6 bases short and J 0 bases short, with 9 bases between. The germline V gene has CDR1 SQVTM and CDR2 ANQGSEA. The CDR3 has 13 residues. Here the CDR3 reads CSVEWSSGNTIYF. Written as DNA, the CDR3 is TGCAGCGTCGAGTGGAGCTCTGGAAACACCATATATTTT.

The rearrangement joins TRBV7-2 to TRBJ1-6, with D unclear. This CDR3 is built from 12 residues. The V and J ends lost 1 base and 9 bases respectively, with 4 bases between them. Germline assignment: CDR1 SGHTA and CDR2 FQGNSA. The CDR3 reads CASSLVLSPLHF. The CDR3 nucleotides read TGTGCCAGCAGCTTAGTCCTTTCACCCCTCCACTTT.

DNA of the CDR3: TGTGCCTGGAGTCGCGGGGACAATCAGCCCCAGCATTTT. As protein: CAWSRGDNQPQHF. This sequence joins TRBV30 and TRBJ1-5; D call uncertain. Germline V gene lookup returns CDR1 GTSNPN and CDR2 SVGIG (reference sequence). The CDR3 length is 13 residues. The ends were cut back, 2 bases at V and 3 bases at J, with 8 bases in the middle.

The V and J genes are TRBV19 and TRBJ1-5; the match to TRBD1 covers 9 bases. The CDR3 has 14 residues. The V segment lost 5 bases and the J segment 4 bases; nucleotides outside the gene matches: 3. Germline CDR1 and CDR2: LNHDA and SQIVND (reference sequence). CDR3 in amino acids: CASSETGGNQPQHF. Here the CDR3 DNA reads TGTGCCAGTAGTGAGACAGGGGGGAATCAGCCCCAGCATTTT. Full variable domain (missing parts from reference TRBV19 and TRBJ1-5): DGGITQSPKYLFRKEGQNVTLSCEQNLNHDAMYWYRQDPGQGLRLIYYSQIVNDFQKGDIAEGYSVSREKKESFPLTVTSAQKNPTAFYLCASSETGGNQPQHFGDGTRLSIL.

Points on this clone: Other DNA sequences in the same sample also yield this CDR3. The rearrangement uses TRBV5-1 and TRBJ2-3; perhaps TRBD2 as D (6 bases). The germline V gene has CDR1 SGHRS and CDR2 YFSETQ. V shed 4 bases and J shed 3 bases, with 9 bases lying between them. The CDR3 length is 13 residues. The DNA of the CDR3 is TGCGCCAGCAGCCCGGGGGTGACAGATACGCAGTATTTT. Encoded protein: CASSPGVTDTQYF. The full variable domain, rest sourced from reference TRBV5-1 and TRBJ2-3, is KAGVTQTPRYLIKTRGQQVTLSCSPISGHRSVSWYQQTPGQGLQFLFEYFSETQRNKGNFPGRFSGRQFSNSRSEMNVSTLELGDSALYLCASSPGVTDTQYFGPGTRLTVL.

V and J are TRBV18 and TRBJ1-5, with 8 bases that match TRBD1. Germline V CDR1 and CDR2: KGHSH, LQKENI. After removal of 3 bases from V and 6 bases from J, the junction contained 4 bases not matched to a gene. CDR3 size: 14 residues. This chain's CDR3 is CASSPTQGGQPQHF. CDR3 nucleotide sequence: TGTGCCAGCTCACCTACACAGGGGGGTCAGCCCCAGCATTTT.

This chain joins TRBV6-5 and TRBJ1-1; 7 positions match TRBD1. The J segment lost 5 bases and the V segment lost 6 bases, leaving 9 bases of the junction unmatched. Germline lookup yields CDR1 MNHEY and CDR2 SVGAGI. This CDR3 spans 14 amino acids. CDR3 sequence reads: CASSTTTGRTEAFF. Written as DNA, the CDR3 is TGTGCCAGCAGCACGACGACAGGGAGGACTGAAGCTTTCTTT.

V is TRBV7-6 and J is TRBJ1-6; D remains ambiguous. Germline V gene lookup returns CDR1 SGHVS and CDR2 FNYEAQ. The CDR3 length is 19 residues. V dropped 2 bases and J dropped 0 bases, with 17 bases sitting between them. The DNA of the CDR3 is TGTGCCAGCAGCTTATCCCCCCCACCGGGAAGCTCCTATAATTCACCCCTCCACTTT. Its translation: CASSLSPPPGSSYNSPLHF.

V and J are TRBV14 and TRBJ2-2; the D is unclear. The germline CDR1 and CDR2 sequences are SGHDN and FVKESK. The CDR3 extends over 14 amino acids. The V end was cut by 0 bases, the J end by 4 bases, with 6 bases between. CDR3 sequence (DNA): TGTGCCAGCAGCCAAGAGGCCATCACCGGGGAGCTGTTTTTT. This sequence encodes CASSQEAITGELFF.

V usage is TRBV19 and J usage is TRBJ1-1; 7 nucleotides align to TRBD1. The CDR3 has 15 residues. Germline V gives CDR1 LNHDA, CDR2 SQIVND (reference sequence). Trimming cost V 9 bases and J 5 bases; bases outside gene matches: 15. The CDR3 loop reads CASNDRALTGTEAFF. For the CDR3, the DNA is TGTGCCAGCAACGACCGGGCCCTGACAGGGACTGAAGCTTTCTTT.

V and J are TRBV6-5 and TRBJ1-3; tentatively, D is TRBD1 (6 bases). Germline values: CDR1 MNHEY, CDR2 SVGAGI. The ends were cut back, 6 bases at V and 4 bases at J, with 16 bases in the middle. The CDR3 length is 15 residues. Here the CDR3 reads CASRRTGTGGNTIYF. In DNA form, the CDR3 reads TGTGCCAGCAGACGAACAGGGACGGGGGGAAACACCATATATTTT.

This chain links TRBV28 with TRBJ2-7, with 10 bases identical to TRBD1. The length of the CDR3 is 16 residues. CDR1 is MDHEN, CDR2 SYDVKM, per germline. Trimming at V came to 8 bases and at J to 4 bases, leaving 14 bases not matched to a gene. CDR3 nucleotides: TGTGCCAGCTCCAATCAGCCGGGACAGGGGTTATACGAGCAGTACTTC. It yields the protein CASSNQPGQGLYEQYF.

The chain combines TRBV28 with TRBJ1-5, with D unresolved. CDR1 is MDHEN, CDR2 SYDVKM, per germline. CDR3 length equals 15 residues. V was shortened by 4 bases and J by 2 bases, with 12 bases between the two germline ends. CDR3 residues: CASSSPGEGNQPQHF. The CDR3 DNA is TGTGCCAGCAGTTCTCCTGGGGAGGGCAATCAGCCCCAGCATTTT.

The rearrangement joins TRBV11-2 to TRBJ2-4; 8 bases are shared with TRBD2. The CDR3 length is 13 residues. With V trimmed by 6 bases and J by 8 bases, 6 bases remained unmatched. Germline loops: CDR1 SGHAT, CDR2 FQNNGV. For the CDR3, the DNA is TGTGCCAGCAGGGCCGGGGGGGGACACATTCAGTACTTC. This translates into CASRAGGGHIQYF.

V gene TRBV2 combines with J gene TRBJ2-5; tentative D call: TRBD2 (7 bases). The germline V gene encodes CDR1 SNHLY and CDR2 FYNNEI. Deletions cut 6 bases from V and 3 bases from J, with 20 bases between. CDR3 size: 16 residues. CDR3 in amino acids: CASRTSGGRGKETQYF. The CDR3 DNA reads TGTGCCAGCAGAACATCGGGAGGCAGGGGTAAAGAGACCCAGTACTTC.

The chain has TRBV4-2 and TRBJ2-7; TRBD1 agrees at 9 bases. The J segment lost 4 bases and the V segment lost 4 bases, leaving 8 bases of the junction unmatched. Germline V lookup: CDR1 LGHNA, CDR2 YNFKEQ. This CDR3 spans 15 amino acids. CDR3 bases: TGTGCCAGCAGCCCTAAGGGACAGGGTACGTACGAGCAGTACTTC. Translation: CASSPKGQGTYEQYF.

This CDR3 reads CSASKTTRGYGYTF. CDR3 in DNA: TGCAGTGCTAGTAAAACTACCAGGGGCTATGGCTACACCTTC. The V and J genes are TRBV20-1 and TRBJ1-2; D possibly corresponds to TRBD1 (6 bases). This CDR3 region has 14 residues. V gave up 3 bases and J gave up 4 bases, with 15 bases separating them. In germline, CDR1 is DFQATT, CDR2 SNEGSKA (reference sequence).

V gene TRBV28 combines with J gene TRBJ1-5; 9 nucleotides match TRBD1. Germline-derived CDR1 and CDR2 are MDHEN and SYDVKM. CDR3 length: 17 residues. The V segment lost 7 bases and the J segment 5 bases; nucleotides outside the gene matches: 15. The CDR3: CASIDRWTGAPYQPQHF. For the CDR3, the DNA is TGTGCCAGCATAGATCGTTGGACAGGGGCCCCCTATCAGCCCCAGCATTTT.

This chain links TRBV10-3 with TRBJ2-7; D unresolved. Trimming took 7 bases from V and 2 from J, leaving 6 bases between them. The germline V gene has CDR1 ENHRY and CDR2 SYGVKD. The CDR3 runs to 11 residues. CDR3 protein: CAIMSAYEQYF. The CDR3 nucleotides are TGTGCCATCATGTCTGCCTACGAGCAGTACTTC.

The chain has TRBV7-8 and TRBJ2-3; TRBD2 might be the D (5 bases). The CDR3 loop spans 16 amino acids. Per the germline V gene, CDR1 is SGHVS and CDR2 is FQNEAQ. V lost 5 bases, J lost 3 bases, and 18 bases lay in between. The chain's CDR3 is CASSVGVGRSTDTQYF. CDR3 sequence (DNA): TGTGCCAGCAGCGTGGGAGTAGGTCGAAGTACAGATACGCAGTATTTT.

J is TRBJ1-2 and V is TRBV7-2, with TRBD1 as a possible D gene (6 bases). The CDR3 consists of 12 residues. The V gene's germline CDR1 is SGHTA and CDR2 FQGNSA. The V end was cut by 3 bases, the J end by 6 bases, with 8 bases between. CDR3 DNA sequence: TGTGCCAGCAGCTTTTCAGGGGATGGCTACACCTTC. Its translation is CASSFSGDGYTF.

The gene calls are TRBV5-1 and TRBJ2-2; 9 nucleotides agree with TRBD2. The germline gives CDR1 SGHRS, CDR2 YFSETQ. The CDR3 runs to 18 residues. V dropped 0 bases and J dropped 3; count of bases not matched to a gene: 9. The CDR3 loop is CASSLVRSGGSHTGELFF. In nucleotides, the CDR3 is TGCGCCAGCAGCTTGGTTAGGAGCGGGGGGTCCCACACCGGGGAGCTGTTTTTT.

V and J are TRBV20-1 and TRBJ1-4; D gene uncertain. This CDR3 comprises 11 residues. Trimming removed 7 bases at V and 8 bases at J, with 11 bases between. Germline CDR1 is DFQATT and CDR2 is SNEGSKA (reference sequence). CDR3: CSVLGWEKLFF. Here the CDR3 DNA reads TGCAGTGTCCTCGGTTGGGAAAAACTGTTTTTT.

The V gene is TRBV19, the J gene TRBJ1-3; maybe TRBD1 (5 bases). This CDR3 spans 12 amino acids. Trimming removed 9 bases from V and 2 bases from J, with 8 bases in between. Germline CDR1 is LNHDA and CDR2 is SQIVND (reference sequence). This CDR3 is CASREAGNTIYF. The CDR3 nucleotides read TGTGCCAGCAGGGAAGCTGGAAACACCATATATTTT.

The sample holds one count of this clone. Other DNA sequences in this sample translate to the same CDR3. The chain carries TRBV19 and TRBJ2-3; 10 bases are a match to TRBD1. Unmatched junction bases numbered 2, after V lost 9 bases and J lost 5 bases. Germline values: CDR1 LNHDA, CDR2 SQIVND (reference sequence). The CDR3 runs 12 residues. This CDR3 reads CASRDRGDTQYF. CDR3 sequence (DNA): TGTGCCAGCCGGGACAGGGGAGATACGCAGTATTTT.

The chain uses TRBV9 and TRBJ2-7; TRBD1 agrees at 7 bases. The CDR3 covers 15 residues. V trimming: 0 bases; J trimming: 1 base; junction bases outside the gene matches: 4. Germline V gene sequence: CDR1 SGDLS, CDR2 YYNGEE. The CDR3 sequence: CASSVAPTGSYEQYF. Written as DNA, the CDR3 is TGTGCCAGCAGCGTAGCTCCGACAGGGTCCTACGAGCAGTACTTC.

The CDR3 here is CASSQGPGYEQYF. In nucleotides, the CDR3 is TGCGCCAGCAGCCAAGGCCCAGGCTACGAGCAGTACTTC. The rearrangement links TRBV4-3 to TRBJ2-7; D not certain. CDR3 length: 13 amino acids. Trimming cost V 1 base and J 3 bases, with 7 bases left between them. Germline CDR1 LGHNA, CDR2 YSLEER.

The chain links TRBV6-1 to TRBJ1-5, with D unresolved. From germline, CDR1 is MNHNS and CDR2 SASEGT. V lost 3 bases and J lost 6, with 12 bases in between. This CDR3 has 14 residues. CDR3 nucleotides: TGTGCCAGCAGTGATGGGCACGTAGGTCAGCCCCAGCATTTT. Translating it yields CASSDGHVGQPQHF.